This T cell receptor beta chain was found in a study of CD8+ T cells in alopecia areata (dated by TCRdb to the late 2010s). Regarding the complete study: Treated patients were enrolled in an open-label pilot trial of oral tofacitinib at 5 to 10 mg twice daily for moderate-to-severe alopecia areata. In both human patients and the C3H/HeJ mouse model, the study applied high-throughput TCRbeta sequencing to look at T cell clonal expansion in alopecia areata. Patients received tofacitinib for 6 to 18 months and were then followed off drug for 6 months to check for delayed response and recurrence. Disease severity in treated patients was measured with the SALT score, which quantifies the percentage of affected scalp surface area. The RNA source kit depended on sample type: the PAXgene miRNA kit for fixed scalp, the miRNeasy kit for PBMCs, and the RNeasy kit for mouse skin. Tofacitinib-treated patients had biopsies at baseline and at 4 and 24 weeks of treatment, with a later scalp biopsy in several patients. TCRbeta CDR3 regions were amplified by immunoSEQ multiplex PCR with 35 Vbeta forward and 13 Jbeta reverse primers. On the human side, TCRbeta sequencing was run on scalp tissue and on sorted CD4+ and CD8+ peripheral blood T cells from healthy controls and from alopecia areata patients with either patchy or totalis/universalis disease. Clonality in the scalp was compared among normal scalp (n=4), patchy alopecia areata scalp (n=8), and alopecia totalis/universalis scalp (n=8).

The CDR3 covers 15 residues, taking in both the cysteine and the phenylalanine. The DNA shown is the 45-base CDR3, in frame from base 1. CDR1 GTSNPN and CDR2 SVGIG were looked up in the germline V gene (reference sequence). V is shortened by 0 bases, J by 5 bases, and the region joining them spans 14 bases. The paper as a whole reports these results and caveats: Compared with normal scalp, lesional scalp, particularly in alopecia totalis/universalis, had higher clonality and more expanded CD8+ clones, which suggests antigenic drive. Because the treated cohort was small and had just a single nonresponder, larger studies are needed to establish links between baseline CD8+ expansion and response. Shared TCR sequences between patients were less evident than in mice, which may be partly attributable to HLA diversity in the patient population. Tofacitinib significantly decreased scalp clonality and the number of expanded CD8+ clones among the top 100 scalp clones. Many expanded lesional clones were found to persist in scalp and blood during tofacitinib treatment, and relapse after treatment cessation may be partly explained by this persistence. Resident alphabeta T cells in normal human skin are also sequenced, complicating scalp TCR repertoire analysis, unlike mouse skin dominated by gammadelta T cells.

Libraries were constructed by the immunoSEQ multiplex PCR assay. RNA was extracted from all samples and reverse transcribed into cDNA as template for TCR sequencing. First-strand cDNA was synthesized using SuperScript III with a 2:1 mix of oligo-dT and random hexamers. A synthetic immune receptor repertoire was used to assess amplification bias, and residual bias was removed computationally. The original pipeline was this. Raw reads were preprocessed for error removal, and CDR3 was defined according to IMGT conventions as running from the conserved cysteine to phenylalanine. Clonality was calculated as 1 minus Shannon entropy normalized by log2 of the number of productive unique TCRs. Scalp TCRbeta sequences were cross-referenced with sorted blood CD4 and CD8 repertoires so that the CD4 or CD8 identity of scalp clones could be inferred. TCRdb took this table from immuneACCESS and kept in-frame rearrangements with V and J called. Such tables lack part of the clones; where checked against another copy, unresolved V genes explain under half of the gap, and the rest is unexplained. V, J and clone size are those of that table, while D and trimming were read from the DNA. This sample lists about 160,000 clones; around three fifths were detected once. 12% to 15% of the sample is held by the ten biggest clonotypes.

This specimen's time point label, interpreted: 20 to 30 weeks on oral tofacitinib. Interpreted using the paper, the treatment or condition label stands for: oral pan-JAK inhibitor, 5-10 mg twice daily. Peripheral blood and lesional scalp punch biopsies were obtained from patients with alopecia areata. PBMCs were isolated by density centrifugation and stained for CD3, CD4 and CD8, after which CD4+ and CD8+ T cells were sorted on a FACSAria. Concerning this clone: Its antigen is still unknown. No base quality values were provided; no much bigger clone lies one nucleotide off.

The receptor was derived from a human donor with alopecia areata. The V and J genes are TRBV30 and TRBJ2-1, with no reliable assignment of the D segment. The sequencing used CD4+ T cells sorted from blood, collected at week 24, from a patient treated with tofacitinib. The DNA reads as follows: TGTGCCTGGAGTGTAGACGGGTATCGGAACAATGAGCAGTTCTTC. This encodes CAWSVDGYRNNEQFF.